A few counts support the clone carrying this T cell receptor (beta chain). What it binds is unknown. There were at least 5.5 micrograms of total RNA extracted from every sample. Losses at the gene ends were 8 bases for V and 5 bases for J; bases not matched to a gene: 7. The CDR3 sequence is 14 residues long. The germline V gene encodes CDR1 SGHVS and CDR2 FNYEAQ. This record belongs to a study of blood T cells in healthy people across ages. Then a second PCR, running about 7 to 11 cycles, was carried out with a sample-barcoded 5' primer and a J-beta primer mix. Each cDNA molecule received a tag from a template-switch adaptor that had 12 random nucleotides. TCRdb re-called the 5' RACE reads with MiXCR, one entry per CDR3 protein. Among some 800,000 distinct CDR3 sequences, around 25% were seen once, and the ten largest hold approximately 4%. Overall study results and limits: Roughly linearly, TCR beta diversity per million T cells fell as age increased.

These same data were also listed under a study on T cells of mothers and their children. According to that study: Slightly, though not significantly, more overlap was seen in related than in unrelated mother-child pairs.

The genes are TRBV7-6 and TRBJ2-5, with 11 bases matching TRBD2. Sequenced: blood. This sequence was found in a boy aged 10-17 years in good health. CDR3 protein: CASLVGLAGETQYF. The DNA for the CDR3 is TGTGCCAGCCTGGTAGGACTAGCGGGCGAGACCCAGTACTTC.